A single sample gave rise to the 31 T cell receptor beta chains below, sequenced in a study of cytomegalovirus exposure and HLA in healthy donors. The primer mix had 60 Vbeta and 13 Jbeta primers. The protocol was immunoSEQ multiplex PCR, while the TCRdb copy is restricted to in-frame clones and leaves out a portion. The sample includes over 150,000 clones, around 68% of them seen just once. What was sequenced was PBMCs. Receptors originate from a man between 45 and 60 years old in good health and CMV-seronegative.

The chain employs TRBV19 and TRBJ2-2; 8 positions match TRBD2. With V trimmed by 3 bases and J by 4 bases, 7 bases remained unmatched. This CDR3 comprises 16 residues. Germline CDR1 is LNHDA and CDR2 is SQIVND (reference sequence). The CDR3 nucleotides read TGTGCCAGTAGTATGGGGACTAGTGGTGGCACCGGGGAGCTGTTTTTT. Translation gives CASSMGTSGGTGELFF.

A few counts support this clone. The J gene is TRBJ2-2, the V gene TRBV6-1; TRBD2 matches 7 bases. J lost 4 bases, V lost 2 bases, and 10 bases had no gene match. CDR3 size: 17 residues. Germline assignment: CDR1 MNHNS and CDR2 SASEGT. The CDR3 nucleotides are TGTGCCAGCAGTGAATTGGGGGGGGGAGGAGGCACCGGGGAGCTGTTTTTT. It yields the protein CASSELGGGGGTGELFF.

The chain employs TRBV20-1 and TRBJ2-4; the D is unclear. Per the germline V gene, CDR1 is DFQATT and CDR2 is SNEGSKA (reference sequence). V lost 0 bases, J lost 10 bases, and 7 bases lay in between. CDR3 length: 11 residues. CDR3 amino acids: CSARDPLIQYF. CDR3 nucleotide sequence: TGCAGTGCTAGAGATCCCCTGATTCAGTACTTC.

The CDR3 protein is CASSSYLGQGSTYEQYF. For the CDR3, the DNA is TGTGCCAGCAGTTCGTACCTAGGACAGGGATCCACCTACGAGCAGTACTTC. The genes are TRBV28 and TRBJ2-7, with TRBD1 matching over 8 bases. The V gene's germline CDR1 is MDHEN and CDR2 SYDVKM. CDR3 length equals 17 residues. The V gene end was trimmed by 4 bases and the J gene end by 2 bases; junction bases not matched to a gene: 13.

This clone occurred a few times. V gene TRBV7-2 combines with J gene TRBJ2-7; perhaps TRBD2 as D (7 bases). CDR1 is SGHTA, CDR2 FQGNSA, per germline. Trimming removed 5 bases from V and 6 bases from J, with 20 bases in between. The length of the CDR3 is 15 residues. The CDR3 here is CASSGGAGIGGEQYF. CDR3 in DNA: TGTGCCAGCAGCGGGGGGGCAGGGATTGGGGGCGAGCAGTACTTC.

The CDR3 loop reads CASSQQGIYGYTF. CDR3 sequence (DNA): TGCGCCAGCAGCCAACAGGGAATCTATGGCTACACCTTC. The chain employs TRBV4-1 and TRBJ1-2, with D tentatively TRBD1 (5 bases). V was clipped by 2 bases and J by 4 bases, with 8 bases between them. Germline V gene lookup returns CDR1 MGHRA and CDR2 YSYEKL. This CDR3 spans 13 amino acids.

The chain couples TRBV11-2 to TRBJ1-2, with 7 nucleotides matching TRBD1. V lost 5 bases and J lost 2; bases outside the gene matches: 8. Germline CDR1 SGHAT, CDR2 FQNNGV. The CDR3 totals 15 residues. The CDR3 loop is CASSRNRDSNYGYTF. The CDR3 region has the DNA TGTGCCAGCAGCCGCAACCGGGACAGCAACTATGGCTACACCTTC.

J is TRBJ2-1 and V is TRBV4-2, with D perhaps matching TRBD2 (7 bases). CDR3 length: 16 residues. Germline V gene sequence: CDR1 LGHNA, CDR2 YNFKEQ. Trimming took 4 bases from V and 5 from J, leaving 18 bases between them. The DNA for the CDR3 is TGTGCCAGCAGCCGGGGGTTGGGGGGGGGCCACAATGAGCAGTTCTTC. It translates to CASSRGLGGGHNEQFF.

This clone occurred once. This chain's CDR3 is CASSSPRDRGVSNQPQHF. The CDR3 DNA sequence: TGTGCCAGCAGTTCCCCCCGGGACAGGGGCGTTAGCAATCAGCCCCAGCATTTT. The chain combines TRBV28 with TRBJ1-5; 10 positions agree with TRBD1. The CDR3 is 18 amino acids. V trimming: 4 bases; J trimming: 0 bases; junction bases outside the gene matches: 9. Germline V gene data show CDR1 as MDHEN and CDR2 as SYDVKM.

The chain employs TRBV5-1 and TRBJ2-2, with 8 bases fitting TRBD1. Germline V gene lookup returns CDR1 SGHRS and CDR2 YFSETQ. This CDR3 is built from 17 residues. Trimming at V came to 3 bases and at J to 1 base, leaving 8 bases not matched to a gene. CDR3 residues: CASSSRIGTGNTGELFF. The CDR3 nucleotides read TGCGCCAGCAGCTCAAGGATCGGGACAGGGAACACCGGGGAGCTGTTTTTT.

The chain carries TRBV7-9 and TRBJ1-4, with a weak D call TRBD1 (5 bases). The germline V gene has CDR1 SEHNR and CDR2 FQNEAQ (reference sequence). CDR3 length: 15 residues. Trimming pared 2 bases from V and 1 base from J, leaving 8 bases between. The CDR3 loop is CASSLTQGTNEKLFF. The CDR3 DNA sequence: TGTGCCAGCAGCTTAACCCAGGGAACTAATGAAAAACTGTTTTTT.

V gene TRBV11-3 combines with J gene TRBJ2-3, with a tentative D call TRBD2 (5 bases). CDR1 is SGHNT and CDR2 is YENEEA in the germline V gene. This CDR3 has 12 residues. V was trimmed by 4 bases and J by 5 bases, leaving 7 bases between them. The CDR3 loop is CASSSAGDTQYF. CDR3 nucleotides: TGTGCCAGCAGCTCCGCGGGAGATACGCAGTATTTT.

CDR3 amino acids: CASSIVRGGEQYF. The CDR3 DNA follows: TGTGCCAGTAGTATAGTGAGGGGAGGCGAGCAGTACTTC. The V and J genes are TRBV19 and TRBJ2-7, with a weak D call TRBD2 (6 bases). The CDR3 contains 13 residues. CDR1 is LNHDA and CDR2 is SQIVND in the germline V gene (reference sequence). Between the trimmed V and J ends, which lost 1 base and 6 bases, there was a span of 10 bases.

This chain uses TRBV14 with TRBJ1-4, with 7 bases identical to TRBD1. The CDR3 length is 14 residues. Germline V gene data show CDR1 as SGHDN and CDR2 as FVKESK. Losses at the gene ends were 3 bases for V and 5 bases for J; bases not matched to a gene: 3. This CDR3 reads CASSQDRFNEKLFF. The CDR3 region has the DNA TGTGCCAGCAGCCAGGACAGGTTCAATGAAAAACTGTTTTTT.

The rearrangement joins TRBV5-1 to TRBJ1-1; weak D call: TRBD1 (5 bases). V lost 1 base to trimming and J lost 1 base, with 8 bases between them. CDR1 and CDR2 (germline): SGHRS, YFSETQ. The CDR3 loop spans 14 amino acids. In DNA form, the CDR3 reads TGCGCCAGCAGCTTGCAGGGCTCGAACACTGAAGCTTTCTTT. It specifies CASSLQGSNTEAFF.

J is TRBJ1-1 and V is TRBV7-3, with D unclear. This CDR3 has 13 residues. With 1 base removed from V and 2 bases from J, the gap between germline ends came to 5 bases. Germline V gives CDR1 SGHTA, CDR2 FQGTGA. CDR3 region: CASSLMYNTEAFF. For the CDR3, the DNA is TGTGCCAGCAGCTTAATGTATAACACTGAAGCTTTCTTT.

The J gene is TRBJ1-2, the V gene TRBV5-6, with a possible D match to TRBD1 (6 bases). The CDR3 contains 15 residues. CDR1 and CDR2 (germline): SGHDT, YYEEEE. Trimming took 3 bases from V and 10 from J, leaving 22 bases between them. The CDR3 is CASSSPKQGYDVYTF. In nucleotides, the CDR3 is TGTGCCAGCAGCTCCCCTAAACAGGGATATGACGTCTACACCTTC.

The J gene is TRBJ2-7, the V gene TRBV6-5; 9 bases match TRBD1. The CDR3 totals 15 residues. The V gene's germline CDR1 is MNHEY and CDR2 SVGAGI. V was pared by 2 bases and J by 3 bases, with 5 bases of the junction left unmatched. CDR3 in DNA: TGTGCCAGCAGTTACGACAGGGGGAGACACTACGAGCAGTACTTC. Translating gives CASSYDRGRHYEQYF.

This clone has only a few counts. The chain joins TRBV5-1 to TRBJ1-1; tentatively, D is TRBD1 (5 bases). The V end was cut by 2 bases, the J end by 4 bases, with 12 bases between. CDR3 length: 14 residues. Germline V gene data show CDR1 as SGHRS and CDR2 as YFSETQ. The CDR3 DNA reads TGCGCCAGCAGCTTATGGGGCGCGAGCACTGAAGCTTTCTTT. Its translation is CASSLWGASTEAFF. Complete variable domain (other parts from reference TRBV5-1 and TRBJ1-1): KAGVTQTPRYLIKTRGQQVTLSCSPISGHRSVSWYQQTPGQGLQFLFEYFSETQRNKGNFPGRFSGRQFSNSRSEMNVSTLELGDSALYLCASSLWGASTEAFFGQGTRLTVV.

V usage is TRBV21-1 and J usage is TRBJ2-3; TRBD1 was called by the table and not checked on the DNA. TRBV21-1 is marked as a pseudogene. CDR3 length equals 16 residues. Here the CDR3 DNA reads TGTGCCAGCAGCAAAGTCCGACAGCGAAGCACAGATACGCAGTATTTT. This gives the protein CASSKVRQRSTDTQYF.

This clone was counted between two and nine times. V usage is TRBV2 and J usage is TRBJ1-5, with D perhaps matching TRBD1 (6 bases). This CDR3 comprises 14 residues. Trimming stripped 6 bases from V and 2 bases from J, with 11 bases between. Per germline, CDR1 SNHLY and CDR2 FYNNEI. The DNA of the CDR3 is TGTGCCAGCAGAACGAACAGGGGCAATCAGCCCCAGCATTTT. It yields the protein CASRTNRGNQPQHF. The variable domain in full, completed from reference TRBV2 and TRBJ1-5, reads EPEVTQTPSHQVTQMGQEVILRCVPISNHLYFYWYRQILGQKVEFLVSFYNNEISEKSEIFDDQFSVERPDGSNFTLKIRSTKLEDSAMYFCASRTNRGNQPQHFGDGTRLSIL.

The chain uses TRBV25-1 and TRBJ2-5, with 14 bases fitting TRBD2. Germline loops: CDR1 MGHDK, CDR2 SYGVNS. V was pared by 10 bases and J by 4 bases, with 14 bases of the junction left unmatched. This CDR3 has 17 amino acids. CDR3 sequence reads: CATFKTSGGAEVETQYF. CDR3 sequence (DNA): TGTGCCACCTTCAAGACTAGCGGGGGGGCCGAGGTAGAGACCCAGTACTTC.

This clone has a single count. This sequence joins TRBV7-2 and TRBJ1-1; the D gene is possibly TRBD1 (5 bases). Germline values: CDR1 SGHTA, CDR2 FQGNSA. This CDR3 is built from 13 residues. With 4 bases removed from V and 2 bases from J, the gap between germline ends came to 8 bases. The CDR3, as DNA: TGTGCCAGCAGCTCGGGACTAAACACTGAAGCTTTCTTT. This translates into CASSSGLNTEAFF.

The J gene is TRBJ1-5, the V gene TRBV19; the match to TRBD1 covers 10 bases. The CDR3 loop spans 16 amino acids. V shed 5 bases and J 3 bases; nucleotides not matched to a gene: 7. Germline V gives CDR1 LNHDA, CDR2 SQIVND (reference sequence). CDR3 region: CASSLRTGGFNQPQHF. CDR3 sequence (DNA): TGTGCCAGTAGTCTCAGGACAGGGGGTTTCAATCAGCCCCAGCATTTT. The whole variable domain, filled in from reference TRBV19 and TRBJ1-5, reads DGGITQSPKYLFRKEGQNVTLSCEQNLNHDAMYWYRQDPGQGLRLIYYSQIVNDFQKGDIAEGYSVSREKKESFPLTVTSAQKNPTAFYLCASSLRTGGFNQPQHFGDGTRLSIL.

V usage is TRBV4-1 and J usage is TRBJ2-5, with D possibly being TRBD2 (5 bases). Germline V gene data show CDR1 as MGHRA and CDR2 as YSYEKL. This CDR3 region has 16 residues. Trimming took off 4 bases at V and 1 base at J, with 16 bases between the two ends. CDR3 region: CASSPLPGNIQETQYF. CDR3 coding DNA: TGCGCCAGCAGCCCCCTCCCCGGGAACATCCAAGAGACCCAGTACTTC.

This clone was observed once. The junction departs from germline at one end; a sequencing error may be responsible. The genes are TRBV7-7 and TRBJ1-1; 7 bases map to TRBD1. The CDR3 is 13 residues long. CDR1 is SSHAT and CDR2 is FNYEAQ in the germline V gene (reference sequence). CDR3 DNA sequence: TGTGCTAGCAGCTGGACAGGATATACTGAAGCTTTCTTT. As protein: CASSWTGYTEAFF. The full variable domain, its missing parts supplied by reference TRBV7-7 and TRBJ1-1, is GAGVSQSPRYKVTKRGQDVTLRCDPISSHATLYWYQQALGQGPEFLTYFNYEAQPDKSGLPSDRFSAERPEGSISTLTIQRTEQRDSAMYRCASSWTGYTEAFFGQGTRLTVV.

V usage is TRBV27 and J usage is TRBJ1-2; 7 nucleotides agree with TRBD1. The V gene end was trimmed by 0 bases and the J gene end by 5 bases; junction bases not matched to a gene: 3. There are 14 residues in the CDR3. CDR1 is MNHEY, CDR2 SMNVEV, per germline (reference sequence). The DNA for the CDR3 is TGTGCCAGCAGTTTATCGGGACAGAATTATGGCTACACCTTC. This codes for CASSLSGQNYGYTF.

V gene TRBV4-1 combines with J gene TRBJ1-3; TRBD1 is a possible D gene (5 bases). The CDR3 is made up of 16 amino acids. Trimming took 1 base from V and 1 from J, leaving 11 bases between them. Per the germline V gene, CDR1 is MGHRA and CDR2 is YSYEKL. The CDR3 protein is CASSQVSRTSGNTIYF. The CDR3 DNA reads TGCGCCAGCAGCCAAGTCTCACGGACATCTGGAAACACCATATATTTT.

The V gene is TRBV28, the J gene TRBJ2-5, with TRBD2 matching 10 bases. Germline lookup yields CDR1 MDHEN and CDR2 SYDVKM. V gave up 3 bases and J gave up 1 base; unmatched junction bases: 11. The CDR3 consists of 18 residues. The CDR3 coding sequence is TGTGCCAGCAGTTTGCCCCCTGGGGTAGCGGGGGGCCAAGAGACCCAGTACTTC. Protein product: CASSLPPGVAGGQETQYF.

This CDR3 is CASSEGTGLNYGYTF. CDR3 in DNA: TGTGCCAGCAGTGAGGGGACAGGCCTTAACTATGGCTACACCTTC. V and J are TRBV6-1 and TRBJ1-2; TRBD1 matches at 8 bases. The CDR3 has 15 residues. CDR1 is MNHNS and CDR2 is SASEGT in the germline V gene. Trimming at V came to 3 bases and at J to 1 base, leaving 4 bases not matched to a gene.

As concerns this clone: Other DNA sequences in this specimen translate into the identical CDR3. CDR3 sequence reads: CASSLVQGDTEAFF. Here the CDR3 DNA reads TGCGCCAGCAGCTTGGTTCAGGGGGACACTGAAGCTTTCTTT. The chain links TRBV5-1 to TRBJ1-1; 7 bases fit TRBD1. The CDR3 covers 14 residues. V was pared by 0 bases and J by 3 bases, with 2 bases of the junction left unmatched. CDR1 is SGHRS, CDR2 YFSETQ, per germline.